This is a list of T cell receptor beta chains from one sample in a study of T cell responses to AZD1222 COVID-19 vaccine. TCRdb's table, derived via immunoSEQ multiplex PCR, lists solely in-frame clones and lacks some. The profile shows some 130,000 clones, 80% to 95% of them singletons. Specimen: peripheral blood, collected 28 days after the second AZD1222 dose. These receptors were obtained from an adult who received the AZD1222 COVID-19 vaccine. The CDR3 runs from the conserved cysteine through the conserved F or W. D genes are given only for firm matches. Clone size appears in some rows only: once, few, many, or a class for an expanded clone.

v_call	d_call	j_call	clone_size	cdr3_nt	cdr3_aa
TRBV5-6	NA	TRBJ1-5	NA	TGTGCCAGCAGCTTTCAGGGTAAGGGCAATCAGCCCCAGCATTTT	CASSFQGKGNQPQHF
TRBV24-1	TRBD1	TRBJ2-5	NA	TGTGCCACCAGTGAGTCGGGACAGGGGAAAGAGACCCAGTACTTC	CATSESGQGKETQYF
TRBV13	NA	TRBJ2-6	NA	TGTGCCAGCAGCTTCGGGGGTACTGGGGCCAACGTCCTGACTTTC	CASSFGGTGANVLTF
TRBV3-1/TRBV3-2	NA	TRBJ1-1	NA	TGTGCCACCTCCCGGGGGGAAGTAGACACTGAAGCTTTCTTT	CATSRGEVDTEAFF
TRBV2	NA	TRBJ2-2	NA	TGTGCCAGCCGGGCACTTAACACCGGGGAGCTGTTTTTT	CASRALNTGELFF
TRBV2	TRBD1	TRBJ1-6	NA	TGTGCCAGCAGTGCCCCCCCGGTGCGGACAGGGGAGGATTCACCCCTCCACTTT	CASSAPPVRTGEDSPLHF
TRBV6-5	NA	TRBJ1-3	few	TGTGCCAGCACCGACCGCTCTGGAAACACCATATATTTT	CASTDRSGNTIYF
TRBV7-3	NA	TRBJ1-1	once	TGTGCCAGCAGCTTAACTACAGGGTCAAACACTGAAGCTTTCTTT	CASSLTTGSNTEAFF
TRBV6-5	TRBD1	TRBJ1-5	NA	TGTGCCAGCAGTTACGGGACAGCTAACAATCAGCCCCAGCATTTT	CASSYGTANNQPQHF
TRBV5-1	TRBD2	TRBJ2-1	NA	TGCGCCAGCAGCTTGTTCCCCGGGACTAGCGGGACTCAGCAGTTCTTC	CASSLFPGTSGTQQFF
TRBV30	TRBD2	TRBJ2-2	NA	TGTGCCTGGAGTGTAGGCGGGAGGGCCGGGGAGCTGTTTTTT	CAWSVGGRAGELFF
TRBV11-3	NA	TRBJ2-6	NA	TGTGCCAGCAGCTACCGGAGCTCTGGGGCCAACGTCCTGACTTTC	CASSYRSSGANVLTF
TRBV2	TRBD1	TRBJ1-2	NA	TGTGCCAGCAGTGGGAACAGGGGGGGCTATGGCTACACCTTC	CASSGNRGGYGYTF
TRBV5-1	NA	TRBJ2-3	NA	TGCGCCAGCAGCTTTTCAATACAGACAGATACGCAGTATTTT	CASSFSIQTDTQYF
TRBV30	NA	TRBJ1-4	NA	TGTGCCTGGCTGAATCAGGGAGCTAATGAAAAACTGTTTTTT	CAWLNQGANEKLFF
TRBV7-3	NA	TRBJ1-1	NA	TGTGCCAGCAGCTTAAATCCCCTCAGGGAGACTGAAGCTTTCTTT	CASSLNPLRETEAFF
TRBV6-5	NA	TRBJ1-2	few	TGTGCCAGCAGTTACGGGCACAGCTATGGCTACACCTTC	CASSYGHSYGYTF
TRBV19	TRBD1	TRBJ1-2	NA	TGTGCCAGTAGTATAGACTCCGGACAGGGAAGATATGGCTACACCTTC	CASSIDSGQGRYGYTF
TRBV7-8	TRBD1	TRBJ1-4	NA	TGTGCCAGCAGCCCGGGACAGGGGGCGATTTTTGGTGAAAAACTGTTTTTT	CASSPGQGAIFGEKLFF